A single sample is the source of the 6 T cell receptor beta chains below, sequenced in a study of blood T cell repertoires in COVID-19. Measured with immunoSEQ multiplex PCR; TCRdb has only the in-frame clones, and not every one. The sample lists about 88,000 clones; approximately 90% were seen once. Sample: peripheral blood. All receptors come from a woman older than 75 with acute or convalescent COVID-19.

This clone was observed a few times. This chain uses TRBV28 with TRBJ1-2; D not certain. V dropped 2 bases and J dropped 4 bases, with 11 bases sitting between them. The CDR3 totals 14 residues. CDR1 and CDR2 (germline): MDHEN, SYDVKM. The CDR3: CASSLESGVYGYTF. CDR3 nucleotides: TGTGCCAGCAGTTTAGAGTCCGGAGTCTATGGCTACACCTTC.

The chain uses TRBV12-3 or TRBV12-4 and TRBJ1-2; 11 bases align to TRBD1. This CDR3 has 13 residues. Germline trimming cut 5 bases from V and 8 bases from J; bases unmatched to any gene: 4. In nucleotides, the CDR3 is TGTGCCAGCAGTCCCGGGACAGGGGGGGGCTACACCTTC. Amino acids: CASSPGTGGGYTF.

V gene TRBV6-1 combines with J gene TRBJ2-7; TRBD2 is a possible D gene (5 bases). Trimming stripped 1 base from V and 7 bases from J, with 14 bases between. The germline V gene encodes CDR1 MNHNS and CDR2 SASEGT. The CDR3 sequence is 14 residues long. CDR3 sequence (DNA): TGTGCCAGCAGTGAAGGTGGACTTTCTACGGAGCAGTACTTC. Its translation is CASSEGGLSTEQYF.

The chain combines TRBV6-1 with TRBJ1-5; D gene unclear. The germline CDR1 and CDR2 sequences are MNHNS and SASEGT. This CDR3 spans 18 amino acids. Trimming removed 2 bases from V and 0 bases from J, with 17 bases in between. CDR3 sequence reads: CASSEIIRIGDSNQPQHF. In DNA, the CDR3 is TGTGCCAGCAGTGAAATCATACGGATAGGAGATAGCAATCAGCCCCAGCATTTT.

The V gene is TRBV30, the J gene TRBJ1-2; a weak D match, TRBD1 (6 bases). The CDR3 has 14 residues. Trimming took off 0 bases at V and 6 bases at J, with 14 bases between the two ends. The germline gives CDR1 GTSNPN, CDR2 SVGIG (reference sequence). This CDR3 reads CAWSVNRGANGYTF. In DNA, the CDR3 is TGTGCCTGGAGTGTAAACCGGGGGGCCAATGGCTACACCTTC.

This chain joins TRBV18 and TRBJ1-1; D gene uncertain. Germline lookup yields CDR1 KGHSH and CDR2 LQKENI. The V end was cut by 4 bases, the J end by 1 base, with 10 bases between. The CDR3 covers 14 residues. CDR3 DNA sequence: TGTGCCAGCTCACTTCCGGGTAGGAACACTGAAGCTTTCTTT. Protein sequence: CASSLPGRNTEAFF.